This TCR beta chain originates from a study of Tregs in tolerant kidney transplant recipients. Study-wide points: No direct test of biological reproducibility was done here. Nucleotide sequences could not be compared across some patients' samples due to primer changes. Few patients were studied, so findings need validation in larger groups. Donor-specific Treg expansion exceeded global Treg expansion in tolerant patients, suggesting antigen drive.

On this clone: What it recognizes is unknown.

TCRdb keeps only in-frame clones here, not all; method: immunoSEQ multiplex PCR. The sample holds 100,000 or so clones; approximately 94% are singletons and the top ten take about 1.5%. The germline V gene has CDR1 MDHEN and CDR2 SYDVKM. Trimming removed 3 bases at V and 2 bases at J, with 8 bases between. The CDR3 is 13 residues long. The nonmyeloablative bone marrow transplants came from related graft donors, with transient mixed chimerism. Sequenced material: CD4+ T cells from blood (PBMCs), taken 12 months after the transplant. The V call is TRBV28, the J call TRBJ2-7; D remains unclear. The clonotype comes from a human patient who received a combined kidney and bone marrow transplant. Some of these T cells may belong to the graft donor. The CDR3 bases are TGTGCCAGCAGTTTCAGTGAAGCCTACGAGCAGTACTTC. This codes for CASSFSEAYEQYF.